This TCR beta chain is from a study of graft-versus-host responses after intestinal transplantation (dated by TCRdb to about 2021). The study in broad terms: The transplants that recipients got were multivisceral, liver-intestinal, or isolated intestinal. All recipients received anti-thymocyte globulin induction followed by maintenance tacrolimus and steroids for roughly three years. After intestinal transplantation, graft-versus-host and host-versus-graft alloreactive T cell clones were followed in the graft, circulation and bone marrow using bulk TCR-beta CDR3 sequencing. To identify alloreactive clones, pre-transplant mixed lymphocyte reaction products were sequenced and compared with unstimulated pre-transplant donor and recipient T cells. The cohort enrolled around 23 intestinal transplant recipients including one retransplant, and a few patients lacking pretransplant specimens were excluded. Donor T cell macrochimerism was defined as a peak of at least 4% donor T cells among recipient peripheral blood mononuclear cells. Instead of going to the commercial service, samples from a few later patients were sequenced in-house on an Illumina MiSeq and processed with MiXCR. The investigation overall reported the following: Early after transplant, declines in HvG clones were associated with peak levels of circulating GvH clones. GvH clones turned up in recipient bone marrow, with some appearing earlier in ileal mucosa or blood, a pattern consistent with an intestinal mucosal origin. High GvH to HvG T cell clonal ratios were observed in the allografts of patients with donor T cell macrochimerism. Conclusions were limited by the relatively low number and heterogeneity of intestinal transplant patients.

From cysteine to phenylalanine, the CDR3 is 19 amino acids long. The only DNA kept is the CDR3, 57 bases in frame from the first base. The germline V gene sets CDR1 to SGDLS and CDR2 to YYNGEE. Libraries came from the immunoSEQ multiplex PCR assay. For most patients, genomic DNA was isolated with the Qiagen DNeasy Blood and Tissue Kit and shipped frozen to Adaptive Biotechnologies for TCR sequencing. For most patients, genomic DNA was subjected to high-throughput TCR-beta CDR3 sequencing by Adaptive Biotechnologies. Turning to the authors' computational methods: TCR sequencing data were retrieved from Adaptive's ImmunoSEQ software for 15 to 20 patients, whereas a few other patients were processed with MiXCR and VDJtools. To correct CD4 versus CD8 sorting errors, any sequence found in both subsets at a frequency ratio below 5:1 was removed. CDR3 nucleotide sequences shared by donor and recipient were removed because the origin of these sequences could not be assigned. At least 2-fold expansion over unstimulated cells and a minimum CFSE-low frequency of 0.002% (template counts) or 0.001% (read counts) were required for clones to be classified as alloreactive. A clone was considered mappable if detected in the sequenced pre-transplant spleen, lymph node, or MLR CFSE-low populations of the donor or recipient. The cumulative frequency of alloreactive clones was calculated as a percentage of all sequences, weighted by copy number. TCRdb retrieved this table from immuneACCESS and kept in-frame rearrangements only. Not all clones are present; in checked studies, unresolved V genes account for under half, and no reason is known for the remainder. For V, J and clone size, that table is used; D and trimming come from the DNA. In all, the sample holds about 9,500 clones, and just under 30% of those were seen once. Approximately 3.5% of the sample is in the top ten clones.

The sample's time point label is to be understood as: cells obtained before transplantation from donor or recipient. In the mixed lymphocyte reactions, roughly 200,000 CFSE-labeled pre-transplant responders were plated with roughly 200,000 irradiated violet-dye-labeled stimulators and cultured for 6 days. After the mixed lymphocyte reaction, proliferating CD3+CD4+CFSE-low and CD3+CD8+CFSE-low responder cells were FACS-sorted on a BD Influx sorter. Of note for this clone: No quality values exist for individual bases; no much larger clone is one base distant.

The starting material was alloreactive CD4+ T cells from a mixed lymphocyte reaction culture, obtained before intestinal transplant. Taken with the paper, the label for cell subset or site translates to: CFSE-low proliferating T cells sorted from roughly 6-day pre-transplant mixed lymphocyte reaction (GvH or HvG direction). The receptor chain draws on TRBV9 and TRBJ2-5, with 14 bases aligning to TRBD2. The closer fit of TRBJ2-7 to the DNA end suggests the J call may be wrong. The sequence derives from a human patient who received an intestinal transplant. The nucleotide sequence is given as TGTGCCAGCAGCTCTAACCCGGGACTAGCGGGAGTGCCAGCCTACGAGCAGTACTTC. This translates into CASSSNPGLAGVPAYEQYF.